The TCR beta chain described here comes from a study of identical twins. As to this clonotype: No antigen is known for it.

Each CDR3 protein is one row after TCRdb ran MiXCR on the 5' RACE reads. This table has roughly 230,000 distinct CDR3 sequences, about 8.3% appearing once. V shed 2 bases, J shed 0 bases, and the junction held 4 bases outside the gene matches. The CDR3 runs 16 residues. Looked up from germline, CDR1 is SGDLS and CDR2 is YYNGEE. Study-wide results and caveats: With beta out-of-frame sequences, excess sharing by twins was weaker. These conclusions were based on statistical analysis (cross-sectional, not following the same donors). Invariant MAIT and iNKT cells may have partly biased zero-insertion analyses. Models underestimated TCR alpha sharing (out-of-frame) in monozygotic twins.

In addition, the sample was reused for a study of yellow fever vaccine responses in identical twins.

Material: CD8+ T cells sorted from blood. This chain uses TRBV9 with TRBJ2-2; 7 bases map to TRBD2. This TCR was sampled from a woman between 18 and 29 years old in good health. The CDR3 loop is CASSVQAGANTGELFF. CDR3 DNA: TGTGCCAGCAGCGTTCAGGCGGGGGCGAACACCGGGGAGCTGTTTTTT.